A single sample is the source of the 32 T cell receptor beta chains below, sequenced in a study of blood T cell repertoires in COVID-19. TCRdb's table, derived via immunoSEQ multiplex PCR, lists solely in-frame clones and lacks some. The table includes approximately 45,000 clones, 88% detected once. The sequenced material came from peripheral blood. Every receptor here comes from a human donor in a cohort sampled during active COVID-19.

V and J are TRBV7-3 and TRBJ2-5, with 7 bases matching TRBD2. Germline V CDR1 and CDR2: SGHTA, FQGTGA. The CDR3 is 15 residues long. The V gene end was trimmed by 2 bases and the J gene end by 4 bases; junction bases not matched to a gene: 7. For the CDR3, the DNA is TGTGCCAGCAGCTTAGTAGGCGGGGGAAGAGAGACCCAGTACTTC. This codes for CASSLVGGGRETQYF.

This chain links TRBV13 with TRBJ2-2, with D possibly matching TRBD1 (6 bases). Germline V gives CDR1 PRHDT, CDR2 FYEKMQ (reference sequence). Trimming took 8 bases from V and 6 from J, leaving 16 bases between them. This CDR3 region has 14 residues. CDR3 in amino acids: CASVWAQGPGELFF. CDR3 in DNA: TGTGCCAGCGTGTGGGCTCAGGGGCCCGGGGAGCTGTTTTTT.

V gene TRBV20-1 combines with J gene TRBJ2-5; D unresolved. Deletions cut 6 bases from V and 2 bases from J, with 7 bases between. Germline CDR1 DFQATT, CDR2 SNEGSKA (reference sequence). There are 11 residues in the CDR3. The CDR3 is CSAVLQETQYF. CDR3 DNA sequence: TGCAGTGCCGTCTTACAAGAGACCCAGTACTTC.

CDR3 nucleotides: TGTGCCAGCAGTGAATTAAGTAGCATGAACACTGAAGCTTTCTTT. Its protein product is CASSELSSMNTEAFF. The chain is built from TRBV2 and TRBJ1-1; D not resolved. V gave up 2 bases and J gave up 0 bases, with 10 bases separating them. Per the germline V gene, CDR1 is SNHLY and CDR2 is FYNNEI. This CDR3 is built from 15 residues.

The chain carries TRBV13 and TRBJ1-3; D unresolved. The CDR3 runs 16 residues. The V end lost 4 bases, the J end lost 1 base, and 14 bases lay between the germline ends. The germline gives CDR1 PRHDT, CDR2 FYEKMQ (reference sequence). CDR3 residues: CASSSGPGRSGNTIYF. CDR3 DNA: TGTGCCAGCAGCTCAGGTCCGGGGAGGTCTGGAAACACCATATATTTT.

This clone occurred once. CDR3 DNA: TGTGCCACCGGGGACAGGGGCTACGAGCAGTACTTC. It encodes CATGDRGYEQYF. The rearrangement uses TRBV10-3 and TRBJ2-7, with TRBD1 matching over 10 bases. The junction had 3 bases not matched to a gene; V was cut back by 10 bases and J by 3 bases. The length of the CDR3 is 12 residues. Germline CDR1 and CDR2: ENHRY and SYGVKD.

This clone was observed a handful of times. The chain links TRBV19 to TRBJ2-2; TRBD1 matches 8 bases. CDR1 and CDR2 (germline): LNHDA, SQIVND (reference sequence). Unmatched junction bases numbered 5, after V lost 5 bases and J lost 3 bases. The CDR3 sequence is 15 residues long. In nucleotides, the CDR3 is TGTGCCAGTAGTCCCGGACAGGGATACACCGGGGAGCTGTTTTTT. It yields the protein CASSPGQGYTGELFF.

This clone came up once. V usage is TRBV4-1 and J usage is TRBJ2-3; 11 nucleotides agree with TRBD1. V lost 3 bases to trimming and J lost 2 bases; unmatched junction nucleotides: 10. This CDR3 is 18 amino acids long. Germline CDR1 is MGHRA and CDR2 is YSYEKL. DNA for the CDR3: TGCGCCAGCAGCCATTCCCCGGGACAGGGGGGGTCCACAGATACGCAGTATTTT. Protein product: CASSHSPGQGGSTDTQYF.

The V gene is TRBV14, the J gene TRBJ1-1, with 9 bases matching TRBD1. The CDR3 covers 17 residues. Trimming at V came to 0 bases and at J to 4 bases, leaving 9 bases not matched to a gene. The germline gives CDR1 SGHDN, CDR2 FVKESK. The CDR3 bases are TGTGCCAGCAGCCAAGAGGGGACAGGGAGGTTGGCCACTGAAGCTTTCTTT. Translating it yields CASSQEGTGRLATEAFF.

The CDR3 sequence is CASSLGLAVQETQYF. CDR3 DNA sequence: TGTGCCAGCAGCCTGGGACTAGCGGTCCAAGAGACCCAGTACTTC. The rearrangement links TRBV7-9 to TRBJ2-5, with 11 bases identical to TRBD2. Germline V gene sequence: CDR1 SEHNR, CDR2 FQNEAQ (reference sequence). V lost 5 bases, J lost 1 base, and 3 bases stayed unmatched. This CDR3 is built from 15 residues.

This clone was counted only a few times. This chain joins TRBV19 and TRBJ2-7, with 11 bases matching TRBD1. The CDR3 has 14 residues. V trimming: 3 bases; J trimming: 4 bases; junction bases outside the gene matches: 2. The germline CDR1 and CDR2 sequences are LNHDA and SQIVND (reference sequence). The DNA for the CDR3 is TGTGCCAGTAGTATGGGACAGGGGGGATACGAGCAGTACTTC. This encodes CASSMGQGGYEQYF.

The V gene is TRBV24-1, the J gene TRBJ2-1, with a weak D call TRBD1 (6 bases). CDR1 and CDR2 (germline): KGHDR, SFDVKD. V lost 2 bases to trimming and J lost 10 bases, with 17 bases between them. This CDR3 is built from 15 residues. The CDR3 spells CATSDSRKGVREQFF. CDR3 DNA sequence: TGTGCCACCAGTGATTCCAGGAAGGGGGTAAGGGAGCAGTTCTTC.

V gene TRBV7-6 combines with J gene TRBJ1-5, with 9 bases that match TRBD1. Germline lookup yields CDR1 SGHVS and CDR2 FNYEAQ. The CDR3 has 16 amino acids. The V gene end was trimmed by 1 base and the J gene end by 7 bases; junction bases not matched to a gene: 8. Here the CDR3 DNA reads TGTGCCAGCAGCTTAGGAGGGACAGGGTTTAAGCAGCCCCAGCATTTT. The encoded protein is CASSLGGTGFKQPQHF.

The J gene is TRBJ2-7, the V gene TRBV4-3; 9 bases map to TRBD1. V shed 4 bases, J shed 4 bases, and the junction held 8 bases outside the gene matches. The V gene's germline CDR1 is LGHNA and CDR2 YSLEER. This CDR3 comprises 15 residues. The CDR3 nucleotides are TGCGCCAGCAGCCGTTTGACAGGGGGTATATACGAGCAGTACTTC. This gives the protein CASSRLTGGIYEQYF.

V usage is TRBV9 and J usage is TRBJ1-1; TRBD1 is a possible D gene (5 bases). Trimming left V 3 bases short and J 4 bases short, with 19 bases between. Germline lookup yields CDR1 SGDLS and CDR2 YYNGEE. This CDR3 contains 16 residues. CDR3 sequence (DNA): TGTGCCAGCAGCGCCAGGGAGGGGAATGAAGGCACTGAAGCTTTCTTT. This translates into CASSAREGNEGTEAFF.

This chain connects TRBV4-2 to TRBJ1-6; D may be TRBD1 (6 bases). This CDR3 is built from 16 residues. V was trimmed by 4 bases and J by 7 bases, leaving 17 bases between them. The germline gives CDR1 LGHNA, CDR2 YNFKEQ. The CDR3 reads CASSLRGPGANSPLHF. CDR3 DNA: TGTGCCAGCAGCCTCCGGGGACCAGGGGCGAATTCACCCCTCCACTTT.

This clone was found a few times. The CDR3, as DNA: TGTGCCACCAGCAGAGAAGGGGCATCTGGAAACACCATATATTTT. It is translated as CATSREGASGNTIYF. The rearrangement joins TRBV15 to TRBJ1-3; tentatively, D is TRBD1 (5 bases). The CDR3 is 15 amino acids. Trimming removed 0 bases at V and 1 base at J, with 7 bases between. CDR1 and CDR2 (germline): LNHNV, YYDKDF (reference sequence).

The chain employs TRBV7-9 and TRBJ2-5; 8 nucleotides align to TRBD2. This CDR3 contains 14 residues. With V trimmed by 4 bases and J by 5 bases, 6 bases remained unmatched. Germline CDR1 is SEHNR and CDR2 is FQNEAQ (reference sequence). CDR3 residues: CASSSSGGGETQYF. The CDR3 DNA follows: TGTGCCAGCAGCTCGAGCGGGGGAGGGGAGACCCAGTACTTC.

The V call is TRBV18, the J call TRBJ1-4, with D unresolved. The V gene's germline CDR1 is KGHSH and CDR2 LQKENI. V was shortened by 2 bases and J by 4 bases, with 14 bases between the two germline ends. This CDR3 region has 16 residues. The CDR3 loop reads CASSPRTDRGNEKLFF. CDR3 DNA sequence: TGTGCCAGCTCACCAAGGACTGACCGCGGTAATGAAAAACTGTTTTTT.

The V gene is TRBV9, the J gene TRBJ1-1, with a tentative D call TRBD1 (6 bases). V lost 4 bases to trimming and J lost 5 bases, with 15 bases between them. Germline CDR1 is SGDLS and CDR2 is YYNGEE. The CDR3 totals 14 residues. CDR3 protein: CASSSQGGWTEAFF. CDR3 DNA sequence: TGTGCCAGCAGCTCACAGGGCGGGTGGACTGAAGCTTTCTTT.

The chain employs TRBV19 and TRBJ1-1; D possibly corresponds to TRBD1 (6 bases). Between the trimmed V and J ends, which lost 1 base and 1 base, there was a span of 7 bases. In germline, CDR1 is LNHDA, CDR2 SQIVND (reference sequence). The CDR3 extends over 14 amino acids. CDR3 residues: CASSIVGANTEAFF. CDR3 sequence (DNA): TGTGCCAGTAGTATAGTGGGGGCGAACACTGAAGCTTTCTTT.

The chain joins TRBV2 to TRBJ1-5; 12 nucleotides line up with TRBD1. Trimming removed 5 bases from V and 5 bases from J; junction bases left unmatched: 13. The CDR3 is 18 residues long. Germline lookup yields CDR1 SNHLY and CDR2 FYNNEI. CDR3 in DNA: TGTGCCAGCAGTAACGTCAAAACCGGGACAGGGGGCTATCAGCCCCAGCATTTT. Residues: CASSNVKTGTGGYQPQHF. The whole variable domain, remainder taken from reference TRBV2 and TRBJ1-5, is EPEVTQTPSHQVTQMGQEVILRCVPISNHLYFYWYRQILGQKVEFLVSFYNNEISEKSEIFDDQFSVERPDGSNFTLKIRSTKLEDSAMYFCASSNVKTGTGGYQPQHFGDGTRLSIL.

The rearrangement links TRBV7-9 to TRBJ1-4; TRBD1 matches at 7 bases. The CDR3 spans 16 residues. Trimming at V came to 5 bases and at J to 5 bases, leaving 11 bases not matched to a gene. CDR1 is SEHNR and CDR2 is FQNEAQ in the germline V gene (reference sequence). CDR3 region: CASSALGGSKNEKLFF. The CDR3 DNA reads TGTGCCAGCAGCGCCCTAGGGGGCAGCAAAAATGAAAAACTGTTTTTT. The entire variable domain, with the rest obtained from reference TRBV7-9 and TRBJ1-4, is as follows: DTGVSQNPRHKITKRGQNVTFRCDPISEHNRLYWYRQTLGQGPEFLTYFQNEAQLEKSRLLSDRFSAERPKGSFSTLEIQRTEQGDSAMYLCASSALGGSKNEKLFFGSGTQLSVL.

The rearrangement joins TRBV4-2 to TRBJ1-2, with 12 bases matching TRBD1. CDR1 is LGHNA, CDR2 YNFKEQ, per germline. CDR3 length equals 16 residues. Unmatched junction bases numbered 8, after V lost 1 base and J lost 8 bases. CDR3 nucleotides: TGTGCCAGCAGCCAAGCCGGGACAGGGGGCGCCGGGGGCTACACCTTC. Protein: CASSQAGTGGAGGYTF.

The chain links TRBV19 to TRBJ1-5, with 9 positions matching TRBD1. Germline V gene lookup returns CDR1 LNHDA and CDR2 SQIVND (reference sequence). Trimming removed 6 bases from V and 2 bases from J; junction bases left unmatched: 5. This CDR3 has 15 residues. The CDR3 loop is CASSKQGAGNQPQHF. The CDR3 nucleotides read TGTGCCAGTAGCAAACAGGGGGCGGGCAATCAGCCCCAGCATTTT.

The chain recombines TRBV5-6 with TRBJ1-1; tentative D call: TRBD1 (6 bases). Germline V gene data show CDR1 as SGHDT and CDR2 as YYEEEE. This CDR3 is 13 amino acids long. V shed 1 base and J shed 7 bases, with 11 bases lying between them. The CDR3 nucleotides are TGTGCCAGCAGCTTGAGGGGGTTACTTGAAGCTTTCTTT. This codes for CASSLRGLLEAFF.

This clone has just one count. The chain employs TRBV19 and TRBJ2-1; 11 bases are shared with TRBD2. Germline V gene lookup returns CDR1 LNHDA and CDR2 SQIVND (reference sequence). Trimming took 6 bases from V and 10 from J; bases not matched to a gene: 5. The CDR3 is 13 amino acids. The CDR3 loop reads CASRTSGGTEQFF. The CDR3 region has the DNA TGTGCCAGTAGAACTAGCGGGGGAACGGAGCAGTTCTTC.

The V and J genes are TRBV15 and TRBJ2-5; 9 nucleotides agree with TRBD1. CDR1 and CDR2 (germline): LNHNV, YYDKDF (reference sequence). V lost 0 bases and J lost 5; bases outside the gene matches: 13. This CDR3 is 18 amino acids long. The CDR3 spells CATSRDRPGQGPWETQYF. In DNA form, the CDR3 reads TGTGCCACCAGCAGAGATCGGCCGGGACAGGGTCCATGGGAGACCCAGTACTTC.

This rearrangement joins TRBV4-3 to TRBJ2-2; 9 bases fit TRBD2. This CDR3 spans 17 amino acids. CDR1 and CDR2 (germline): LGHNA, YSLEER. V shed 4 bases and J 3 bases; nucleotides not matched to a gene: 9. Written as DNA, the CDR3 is TGCGCCAGCAGCCCCCAGAGCGGGGGGACCGACACCGGGGAGCTGTTTTTT. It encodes CASSPQSGGTDTGELFF.

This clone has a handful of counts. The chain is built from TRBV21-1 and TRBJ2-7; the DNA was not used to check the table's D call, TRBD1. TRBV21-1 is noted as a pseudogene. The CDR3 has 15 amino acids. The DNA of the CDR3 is TGTGCCAGCAGTCAGAAGACAGGCGAGCCCTACGAGCAGTACTTC. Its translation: CASSQKTGEPYEQYF.

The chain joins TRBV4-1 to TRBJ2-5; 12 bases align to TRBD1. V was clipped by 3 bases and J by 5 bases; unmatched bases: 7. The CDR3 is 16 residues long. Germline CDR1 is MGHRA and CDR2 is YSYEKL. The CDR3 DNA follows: TGCGCCAGCAGCCACCCCGGGACAGGGGGCCAGGAGACCCAGTACTTC. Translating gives CASSHPGTGGQETQYF.

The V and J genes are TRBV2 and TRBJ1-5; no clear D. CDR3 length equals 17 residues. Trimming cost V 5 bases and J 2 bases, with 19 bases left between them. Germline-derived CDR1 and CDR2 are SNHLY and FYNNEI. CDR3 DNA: TGTGCCAGCAGTCCCCGCGTTTTAATGGAGGGCAATCAGCCCCAGCATTTT. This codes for CASSPRVLMEGNQPQHF.